The rows below give T cell receptor beta chains drawn from one sample of a study of cytomegalovirus exposure and HLA in healthy donors. Generated by immunoSEQ multiplex PCR, the TCRdb table keeps only in-frame clones and is missing some. The table has more than 140,000 clones, roughly nine tenths seen once. The sequenced sample was PBMCs. These receptors originate from a woman between 18 and 29 years old in good health and CMV-seropositive. CDR3s include the opening cysteine and the closing phenylalanine or tryptophan. D genes are given only for firm matches. Rows may omit the clone size; those that give it use once, few, many or a size class.

.	.	TRBV7-7	TRBJ2-2	CASSFGGVGGELFF	TGTGCTAGCAGCTTTGGGGGCGTCGGTGGGGAGCTGTTTTTT
.	.	TRBV4-3	TRBJ2-3	CASSQGSRGTADTQYF	TGCGCCAGCAGCCAAGGGTCCCGCGGTACGGCAGATACGCAGTATTTT
.	.	TRBV4-1	TRBJ1-2	CASSQETGYGYTF	TGCGCCAGCAGCCAAGAAACAGGCTATGGCTACACCTTC
.	TRBD1	TRBV27	TRBJ2-3	CASSWNMDRGRTDTQYF	TGTGCCAGCAGTTGGAATATGGACAGGGGGCGCACAGATACGCAGTATTTT
.	TRBD2	TRBV5-1	TRBJ2-7	CASSLSRTSGRAYEQYF	TGCGCCAGCAGCTTGTCTCGGACTAGCGGGAGGGCCTACGAGCAGTACTTC
.	.	TRBV5-1	TRBJ2-7	CASSFRASYEQYF	TGCGCCAGCAGCTTTCGCGCATCCTACGAGCAGTACTTC
.	.	TRBV7-8	TRBJ2-7	CASSLGADPYEQYF	TGTGCCAGCAGCTTAGGGGCAGACCCCTACGAGCAGTACTTC
.	.	TRBV7-9	TRBJ2-1	CASRFASGGLYNEQFF	TGTGCCAGCAGGTTCGCATCGGGCGGGCTATACAATGAGCAGTTCTTC
many	TRBD2	TRBV6-4	TRBJ2-3	CASSEAGDKDTQYF	TGTGCCAGCAGTGAAGCGGGAGATAAAGATACGCAGTATTTT
.	TRBD2	TRBV19	TRBJ2-1	CASRDPGGRRGARSYNEQFF	TGTGCCAGTAGGGATCCTGGCGGGAGGAGGGGGGCCAGATCCTACAATGAGCAGTTCTTC
.	.	TRBV6-5	TRBJ2-3	CASSLGTSTDTQYF	TGTGCCAGCAGTTTAGGGACTAGCACAGATACGCAGTATTTT
.	TRBD1	TRBV10-3	TRBJ2-3	CAISENRGGTGGRDTQYF	TGTGCCATCAGTGAGAACCGTGGCGGGACAGGGGGCAGAGATACGCAGTATTTT
.	TRBD2	TRBV28	TRBJ2-7	CASSLLGLGYEQYF	TGTGCCAGCAGTTTATTAGGACTAGGCTACGAGCAGTACTTC
.	.	TRBV11-3	TRBJ2-5	CASSFAGTPGETQYF	TGTGCCAGCAGCTTTGCCGGGACTCCAGGGGAGACCCAGTACTTC
.	.	TRBV27	TRBJ2-7	CASSLRESNYEQYF	TGTGCCAGCAGTTTACGGGAGAGTAATTACGAGCAGTACTTC
.	TRBD2	TRBV28	TRBJ2-3	CASSAGLAGEAQYF	TGTGCCAGCAGTGCCGGACTAGCGGGAGAGGCGCAGTATTTT
.	.	TRBV28	TRBJ2-7	CASKGGTKPYEQYF	TGTGCCAGCAAGGGGGGGACTAAACCCTACGAGCAGTACTTC
.	TRBD2	TRBV2	TRBJ2-5	CATPTSGTMGETQYF	TGTGCCACCCCGACTAGCGGGACGATGGGGGAGACCCAGTACTTC
.	TRBD1	TRBV6-5	TRBJ1-5	CASSPGTGNQPQHF	TGTGCCAGCAGTCCCGGGACAGGTAATCAGCCCCAGCATTTT
.	TRBD2	TRBV9	TRBJ2-1	CASSGLAGGNDEQFF	TGTGCCAGCAGCGGACTAGCGGGAGGGAACGATGAGCAGTTCTTC
.	TRBD1	TRBV6-1	TRBJ1-5	CASLTGDQPQHF	TGTGCCAGTCTCACAGGGGATCAGCCCCAGCATTTT
.	TRBD2	TRBV18	TRBJ2-1	CASSNIKAGPSYNEQFF	TGTGCCAGCTCAAACATTAAAGCGGGGCCCTCCTACAATGAGCAGTTCTTC
.	TRBD2	TRBV28	TRBJ2-7	CATLDPGGPLHEQYF	TGTGCCACCTTAGACCCGGGAGGGCCTTTGCACGAGCAGTACTTC
.	.	TRBV14	TRBJ1-1	CASSQTIRDTEAFF	TGTGCCAGCAGCCAGACGATCCGGGACACTGAAGCTTTCTTT
once	TRBD2	TRBV12-5	TRBJ2-3	CASGSSGTDTQYF	TGTGCTAGTGGTTCTAGCGGGACAGATACGCAGTATTTT
few	TRBD1	TRBV7-6	TRBJ2-7	CASSSRTGGSNSYEQYF	TGTGCCAGCAGCTCGAGGACAGGGGGAAGTAATTCCTACGAGCAGTACTTC
.	.	TRBV9	TRBJ2-2	CASSVDVRAGGELFF	TGTGCCAGCAGCGTAGATGTCAGGGCTGGCGGGGAGCTGTTTTTT
.	TRBD1	TRBV19	TRBJ1-2	CASSIPGGRYGYTF	TGTGCCAGTAGTATCCCAGGGGGCCGGTATGGCTACACCTTC
once	.	TRBV30	TRBJ2-7	CAWSVAGREQYF	TGTGCCTGGAGTGTGGCGGGTCGAGAGCAGTACTTC
.	TRBD2	TRBV7-8	TRBJ2-3	CASSYSSGSTDTQYF	TGTGCCAGCAGCTACTCTAGCGGGAGCACAGATACGCAGTATTTT
.	.	TRBV14	TRBJ2-1	CASSRLTSYSHNEQFF	TGTGCCAGCAGCCGGCTTACTAGCTATTCTCACAATGAGCAGTTCTTC
.	TRBD1	TRBV5-4	TRBJ2-2	CASSLSRGRHGELFF	TGTGCCAGCAGCTTGTCTAGGGGGCGGCACGGGGAGCTGTTTTTT
.	.	TRBV9	TRBJ2-7	CASSPWERSYEQYF	TGTGCCAGCAGCCCATGGGAGAGATCCTACGAGCAGTACTTC
.	.	TRBV18	TRBJ1-5	CASSPSGGVNQPQHF	TGTGCCAGCTCACCATCCGGCGGAGTCAATCAGCCCCAGCATTTT
.	TRBD2	TRBV10-1	TRBJ2-5	CASSRTSGRQETQYF	TGCGCCAGCAGTCGCACTAGCGGGAGGCAAGAGACCCAGTACTTC
.	.	TRBV5-4	TRBJ2-7	CASSLGEAGYEQYF	TGTGCCAGCAGCTTGGGCGAGGCGGGCTACGAGCAGTACTTC
.	.	TRBV6-5	TRBJ2-5	CASSYSPRRETQYF	TGTGCCAGCAGTTACTCCCCTAGAAGGGAGACCCAGTACTTC
.	.	TRBV25-1	TRBJ2-7	CASSESQAYVSYEQYF	TGTGCCAGCAGTGAATCGCAAGCGTATGTTTCCTACGAGCAGTACTTC
.	.	TRBV27	TRBJ2-3	CASSSRVPDTQYF	TGTGCCAGCAGTTCACGCGTCCCAGATACGCAGTATTTT
.	TRBD1	TRBV11-3	TRBJ2-2	CASSAGDSNTGELFF	TGTGCCAGCAGCGCCGGGGACAGTAACACCGGGGAGCTGTTTTTT
.	.	TRBV11-3	TRBJ1-1	CASSLNFGQMNTEAFF	TGTGCCAGCAGCTTAAACTTCGGACAGATGAACACTGAAGCTTTCTTT
few	.	TRBV28	TRBJ1-5	CASRESNQPQHF	TGTGCCAGCAGGGAGAGCAATCAGCCCCAGCATTTT
few	TRBD2	TRBV7-8	TRBJ2-1	CASSLLAGVDNEQFF	TGTGCCAGCAGCTTGTTAGCGGGAGTCGACAATGAGCAGTTCTTC
.	TRBD1	TRBV9	TRBJ2-2	CASSAGQGAINTGELFF	TGTGCCAGCAGCGCGGGACAGGGGGCCATTAACACCGGGGAGCTGTTTTTT
.	TRBD1	TRBV5-5	TRBJ1-2	CASSYNRQGVPYGYTF	TGTGCCAGCAGTTACAACCGACAGGGGGTTCCCTATGGCTACACCTTC
.	.	TRBV5-1	TRBJ2-7	CASSLVSGGSYEQYF	TGCGCCAGCAGCTTGGTTTCCGGGGGTTCCTACGAGCAGTACTTC
.	.	TRBV5-1	TRBJ2-5	CASSLRREETQYF	TGCGCCAGCAGCTTGCGGCGGGAAGAGACCCAGTACTTC
.	.	TRBV2	TRBJ1-2	CASSEWDGRQEIYGYTF	TGTGCCAGCAGTGAGTGGGATGGTCGACAGGAGATCTATGGCTACACCTTC
.	.	TRBV18	TRBJ1-1	CASSPAEGLDTEAFF	TGTGCCAGCTCACCAGCCGAGGGATTGGACACTGAAGCTTTCTTT
.	TRBD1	TRBV9	TRBJ2-2	CASGGQAYTGELFF	TGTGCCAGCGGGGGACAGGCGTACACCGGGGAGCTGTTTTTT
.	TRBD2	TRBV13	TRBJ2-2	CASSFIGLAGSVGELFF	TGTGCCAGCAGCTTTATCGGACTAGCGGGATCGGTCGGGGAGCTGTTTTTT
.	.	TRBV7-9	TRBJ1-2	CASSLGGLGYGYTF	TGTGCCAGCAGCTTGGGCGGGTTGGGCTATGGCTACACCTTC
.	TRBD2	TRBV14	TRBJ2-1	CASSPSGLYNEQFF	TGTGCCAGCAGTCCTAGCGGACTCTACAATGAGCAGTTCTTC
.	.	TRBV5-1	TRBJ2-7	CASSLNTAGYEQYF	TGCGCCAGCAGCTTGAATACAGCCGGCTACGAGCAGTACTTC